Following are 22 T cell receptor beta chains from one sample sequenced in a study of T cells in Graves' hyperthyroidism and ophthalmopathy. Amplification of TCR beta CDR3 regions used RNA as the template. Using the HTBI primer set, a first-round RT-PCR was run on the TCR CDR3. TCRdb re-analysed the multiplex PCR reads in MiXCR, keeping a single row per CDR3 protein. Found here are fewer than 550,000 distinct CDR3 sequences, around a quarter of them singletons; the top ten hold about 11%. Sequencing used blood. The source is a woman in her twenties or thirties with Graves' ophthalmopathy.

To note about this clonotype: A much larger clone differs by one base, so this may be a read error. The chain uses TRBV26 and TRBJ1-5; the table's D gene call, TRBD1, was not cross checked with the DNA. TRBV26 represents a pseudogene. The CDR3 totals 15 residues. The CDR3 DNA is TGTGCCACCCGGGCGACACTATCAGGCAATCAGCCCCAGCGTTTT. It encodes CATRATLSGNQPQRF.

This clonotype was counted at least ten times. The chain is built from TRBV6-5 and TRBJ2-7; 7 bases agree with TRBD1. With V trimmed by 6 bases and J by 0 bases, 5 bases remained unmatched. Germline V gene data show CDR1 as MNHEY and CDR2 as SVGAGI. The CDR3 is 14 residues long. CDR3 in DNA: TGTGCCAGCAGAGTAAGACAGGGCTCCTACGAGCAGTACTTC. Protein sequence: CASRVRQGSYEQYF.

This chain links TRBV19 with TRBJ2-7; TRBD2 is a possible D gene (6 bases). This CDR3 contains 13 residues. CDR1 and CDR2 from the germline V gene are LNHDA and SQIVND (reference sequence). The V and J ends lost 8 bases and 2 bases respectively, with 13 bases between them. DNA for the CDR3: TGTGCCAGTTCCGGCGGGGTAACCTACGAGCAGTACTTC. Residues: CASSGGVTYEQYF.

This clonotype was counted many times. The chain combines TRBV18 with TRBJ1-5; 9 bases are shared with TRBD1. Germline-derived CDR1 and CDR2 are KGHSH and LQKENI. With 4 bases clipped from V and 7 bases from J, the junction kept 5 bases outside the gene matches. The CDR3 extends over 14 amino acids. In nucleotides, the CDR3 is TGTGCCAGCTCACTCGGGACAGGGAGACAGCCCCAGCATTTT. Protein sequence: CASSLGTGRQPQHF.

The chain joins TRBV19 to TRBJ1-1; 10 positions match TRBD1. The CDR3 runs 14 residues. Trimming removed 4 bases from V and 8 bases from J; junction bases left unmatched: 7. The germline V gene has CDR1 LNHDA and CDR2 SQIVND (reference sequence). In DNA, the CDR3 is TGTGCCAGTAGTACTCAAGGGACAGGGGCGGAAGCTTTCTTT. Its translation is CASSTQGTGAEAFF.

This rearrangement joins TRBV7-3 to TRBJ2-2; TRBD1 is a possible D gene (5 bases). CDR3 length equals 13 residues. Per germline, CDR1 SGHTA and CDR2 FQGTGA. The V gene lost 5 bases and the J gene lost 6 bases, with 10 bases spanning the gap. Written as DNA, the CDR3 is TGTGCCAGCAGCCCTATAGGGGCCGGGGAGCTGTTTTTT. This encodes CASSPIGAGELFF.

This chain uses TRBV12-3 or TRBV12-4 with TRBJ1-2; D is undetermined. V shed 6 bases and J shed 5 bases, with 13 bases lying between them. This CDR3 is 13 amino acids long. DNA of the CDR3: TGTGCCAGCAGCCCTGCGCCTCAATATGGCTACACCTTC. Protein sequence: CASSPAPQYGYTF.

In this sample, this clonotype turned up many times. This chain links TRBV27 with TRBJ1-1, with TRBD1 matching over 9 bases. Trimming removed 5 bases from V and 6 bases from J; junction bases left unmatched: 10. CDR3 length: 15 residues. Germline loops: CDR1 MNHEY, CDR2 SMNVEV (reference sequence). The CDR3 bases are TGTGCCAGCAGTAGCGGGACAGGGTATTGGTCTGAAGCTTTCTTT. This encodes CASSSGTGYWSEAFF.

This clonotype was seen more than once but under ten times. In nucleotides, the CDR3 is TGTGCCAGCACCCCGGGGGATAGCAATCAGCCCCAGCATTTT. Translated: CASTPGDSNQPQHF. The chain is built from TRBV2 and TRBJ1-5, with D perhaps TRBD1 (5 bases). V lost 7 bases to trimming and J lost 0 bases, with 10 bases between them. Looked up from germline, CDR1 is SNHLY and CDR2 is FYNNEI. The CDR3 has 14 amino acids.

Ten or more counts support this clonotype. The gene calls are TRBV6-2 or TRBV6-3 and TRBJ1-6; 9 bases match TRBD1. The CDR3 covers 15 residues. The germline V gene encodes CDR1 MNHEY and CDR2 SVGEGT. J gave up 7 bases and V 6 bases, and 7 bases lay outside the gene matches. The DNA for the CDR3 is TGTGCCAGCAGCCCTGCGGGACAGGGCAATTCACCCCTCCACTTT. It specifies CASSPAGQGNSPLHF.

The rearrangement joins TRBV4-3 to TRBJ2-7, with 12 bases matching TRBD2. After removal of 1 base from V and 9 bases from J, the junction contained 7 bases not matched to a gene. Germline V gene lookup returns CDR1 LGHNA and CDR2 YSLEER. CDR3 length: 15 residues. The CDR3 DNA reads TGCGCCAGCAGCCAAGCGGAGACTAGCGGGAGCGGGCAGTACTTC. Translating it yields CASSQAETSGSGQYF.

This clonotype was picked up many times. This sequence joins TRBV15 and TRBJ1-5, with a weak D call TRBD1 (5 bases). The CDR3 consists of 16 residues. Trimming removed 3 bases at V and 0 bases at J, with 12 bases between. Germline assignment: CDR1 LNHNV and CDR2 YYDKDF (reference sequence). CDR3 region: CATSSDSPASNQPQHF. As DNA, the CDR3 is TGTGCCACCAGCAGCGACAGCCCCGCTAGCAATCAGCCCCAGCATTTT.

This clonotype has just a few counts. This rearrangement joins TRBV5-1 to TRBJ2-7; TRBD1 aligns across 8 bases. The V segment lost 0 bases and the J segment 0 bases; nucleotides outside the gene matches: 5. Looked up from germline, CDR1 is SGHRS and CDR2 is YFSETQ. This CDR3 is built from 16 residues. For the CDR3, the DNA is TGCGCCAGCAGCTTGGGGTCGACAGGGGTCTCCTACGAGCAGTACTTC. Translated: CASSLGSTGVSYEQYF. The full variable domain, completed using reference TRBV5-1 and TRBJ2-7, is KAGVTQTPRYLIKTRGQQVTLSCSPISGHRSVSWYQQTPGQGLQFLFEYFSETQRNKGNFPGRFSGRQFSNSRSEMNVSTLELGDSALYLCASSLGSTGVSYEQYFGPGTRLTVT.

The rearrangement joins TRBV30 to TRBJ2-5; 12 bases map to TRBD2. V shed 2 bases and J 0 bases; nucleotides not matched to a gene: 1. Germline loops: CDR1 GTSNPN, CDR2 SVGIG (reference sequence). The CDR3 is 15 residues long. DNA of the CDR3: TGTGCCTGGAGTTGGACTAGCGGGAACCAAGAGACCCAGTACTTC. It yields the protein CAWSWTSGNQETQYF.

This chain's CDR3 is CASSHRSYEQYF. In DNA, the CDR3 is TGTGCCAGCAGTCACCGCTCCTACGAGCAGTACTTC. The V gene is TRBV6-5, the J gene TRBJ2-7; D not resolved. The CDR3 runs 12 residues. V dropped 5 bases and J dropped 0 bases, with 5 bases sitting between them. CDR1 is MNHEY, CDR2 SVGAGI, per germline.

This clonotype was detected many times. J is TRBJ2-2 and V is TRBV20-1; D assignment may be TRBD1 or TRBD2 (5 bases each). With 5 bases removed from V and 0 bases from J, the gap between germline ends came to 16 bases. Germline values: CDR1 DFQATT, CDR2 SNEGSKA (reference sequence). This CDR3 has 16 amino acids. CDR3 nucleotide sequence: TGCAGTGCTGGGGACGCCAGAAGGTCGAACACCGGGGAGCTGTTTTTT. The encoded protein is CSAGDARRSNTGELFF.

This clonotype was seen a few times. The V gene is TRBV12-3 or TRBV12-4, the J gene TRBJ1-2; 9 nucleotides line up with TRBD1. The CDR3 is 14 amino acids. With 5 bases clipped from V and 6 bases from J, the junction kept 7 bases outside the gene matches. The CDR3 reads CASSTGGGRHGYTF. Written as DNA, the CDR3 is TGTGCCAGCAGTACAGGGGGCGGGAGGCATGGCTACACCTTC.

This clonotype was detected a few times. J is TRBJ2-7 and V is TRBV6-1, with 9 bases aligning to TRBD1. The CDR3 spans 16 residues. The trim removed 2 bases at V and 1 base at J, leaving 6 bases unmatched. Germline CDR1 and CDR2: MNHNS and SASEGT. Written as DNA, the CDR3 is TGTGCCAGCAGTGAACCTGGACAGGGGCGATCCTACGAGCAGTACTTC. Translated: CASSEPGQGRSYEQYF.

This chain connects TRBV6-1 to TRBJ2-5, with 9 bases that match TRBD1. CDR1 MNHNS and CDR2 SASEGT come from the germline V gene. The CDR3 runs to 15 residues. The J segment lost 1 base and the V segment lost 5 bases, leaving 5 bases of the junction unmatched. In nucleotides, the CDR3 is TGTGCCAGCAGTCCGGAGACAGGGGGCCAAGAGACCCAGTACTTC. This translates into CASSPETGGQETQYF.

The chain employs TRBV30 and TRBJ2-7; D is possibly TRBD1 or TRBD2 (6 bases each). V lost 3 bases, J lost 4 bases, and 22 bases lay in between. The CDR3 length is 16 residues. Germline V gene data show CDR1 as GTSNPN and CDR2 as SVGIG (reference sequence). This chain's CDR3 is CAWSLRDPGAKYEQYF. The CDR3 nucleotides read TGTGCCTGGAGCCTCCGGGACCCGGGGGCGAAATACGAGCAGTACTTC.

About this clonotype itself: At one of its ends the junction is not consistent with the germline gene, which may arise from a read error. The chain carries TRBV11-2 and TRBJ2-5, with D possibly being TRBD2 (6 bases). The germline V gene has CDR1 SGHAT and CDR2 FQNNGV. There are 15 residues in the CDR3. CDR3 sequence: CASSLWAGGVETKYF. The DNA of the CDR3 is TGTGCCAGCAGCCTTTGGGCGGGCGGGGTGGAGACCAAGTACTTC.

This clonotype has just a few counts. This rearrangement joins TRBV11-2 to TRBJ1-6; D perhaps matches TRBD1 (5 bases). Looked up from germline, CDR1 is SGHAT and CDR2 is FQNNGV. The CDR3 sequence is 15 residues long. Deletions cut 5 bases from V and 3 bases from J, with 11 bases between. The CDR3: CASSPLGGYNSPLHF. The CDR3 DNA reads TGTGCCAGCAGCCCCCTTGGGGGCTATAATTCACCCCTCCACTTT. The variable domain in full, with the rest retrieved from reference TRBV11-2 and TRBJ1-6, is EAGVAQSPRYKIIEKRQSVAFWCNPISGHATLYWYQQILGQGPKLLIQFQNNGVVDDSQLPKDRFSAERLKGVDSTLKIQPAKLEDSAVYLCASSPLGGYNSPLHFGNGTRLTVT.